This entry is about one T cell receptor beta chain. Its antigen is undetermined. cDNA synthesis used the whole RNA isolate, giving expressed TCRB sequences. A few million reads were obtained on average from naive, central memory and regulatory T cell samples. Generated by immunoSEQ multiplex PCR, the TCRdb table keeps only in-frame clones and is missing some. The data show hundreds of thousands of clones, roughly 12% seen once. The entry originates in a study of beta chain features in type 1 diabetes. Study-level findings and limits: Fewer junction insertions and more nucleotide deletions appeared in type 1 diabetes patients.

The CDR3 is 16 amino acids. In germline, CDR1 is SGHTA, CDR2 FQGNSA. Unmatched junction bases numbered 17, after V lost 4 bases and J lost 12 bases. Cell sorting via CD45RO/CCR7/CD25/CD127/CD95/CD27 was performed to obtain CD4+ naive, central memory, regulatory and stem cell-like memory cells. The rearrangement uses TRBV7-2 and TRBJ1-2, with TRBD1 matching 10 bases. This receptor was identified in a young man in good health. The sequencing sample was made of naive CD4+ T cells from blood. The CDR3 reads CASSSRVGQGVPVDTF. CDR3 bases: TGTGCCAGCAGCTCTAGGGTTGGACAGGGGGTCCCAGTGGACACCTTC.